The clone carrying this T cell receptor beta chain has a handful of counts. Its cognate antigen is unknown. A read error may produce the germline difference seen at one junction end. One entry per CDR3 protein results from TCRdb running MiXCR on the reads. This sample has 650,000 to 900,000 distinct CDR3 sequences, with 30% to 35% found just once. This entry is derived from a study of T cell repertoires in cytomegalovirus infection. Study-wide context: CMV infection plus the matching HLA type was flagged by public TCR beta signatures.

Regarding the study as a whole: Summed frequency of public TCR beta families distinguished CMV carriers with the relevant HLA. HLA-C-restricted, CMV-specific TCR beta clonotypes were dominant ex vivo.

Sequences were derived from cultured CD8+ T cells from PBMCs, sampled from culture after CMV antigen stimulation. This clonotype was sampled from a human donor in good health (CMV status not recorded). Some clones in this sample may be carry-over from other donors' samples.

The DNA for the CDR3 is TGTGCCAACAGTAAGGGACTAGCGGGGCTCTACAATGAGCAGTTCTTC. This gives the protein CANSKGLAGLYNEQFF. The chain uses TRBV12-3 or TRBV12-4 and TRBJ2-1, with TRBD2 matching over 13 bases. This CDR3 is 16 amino acids long.